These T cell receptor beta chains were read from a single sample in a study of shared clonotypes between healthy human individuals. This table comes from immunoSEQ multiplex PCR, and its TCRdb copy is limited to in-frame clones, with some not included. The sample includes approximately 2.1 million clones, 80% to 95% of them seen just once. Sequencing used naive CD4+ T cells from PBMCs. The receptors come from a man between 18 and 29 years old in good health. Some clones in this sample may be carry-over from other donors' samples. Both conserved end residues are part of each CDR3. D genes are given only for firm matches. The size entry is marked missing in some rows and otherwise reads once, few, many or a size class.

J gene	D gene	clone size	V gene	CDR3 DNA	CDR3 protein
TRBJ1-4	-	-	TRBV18	TGTGCCAGCTCCCCCGGCGGGGAAAAACTGTTTTTT	CASSPGGEKLFF
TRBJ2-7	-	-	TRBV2	TGTGCCAGCAGTTCTTCCGCCATTCTCGAGCAGTACTTC	CASSSSAILEQYF
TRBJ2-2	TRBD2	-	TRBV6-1	TGTGCCAGCAGTGCGGCGGGAGGATACACCGGGGAGCTGTTTTTT	CASSAAGGYTGELFF
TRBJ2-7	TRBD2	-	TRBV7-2	TGTGCCAGCGTACCGGGACTAGCGGGGCGCTCCTACGAGCAGTACTTC	CASVPGLAGRSYEQYF
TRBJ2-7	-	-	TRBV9	TGTGCCAGCAGCGTAGGACCCTTGATAAGTCTCCACGAGCAGTACTTC	CASSVGPLISLHEQYF
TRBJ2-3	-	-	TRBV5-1	TGCGCCAGCAGCTTGGTAGGCGGGGCAGATACGCAGTATTTT	CASSLVGGADTQYF
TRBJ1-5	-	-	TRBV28	TGTGCCAGCAGTTTAGAGAGGAGGAGGCAAAGCAATCAGCCCCAGCATTTT	CASSLERRRQSNQPQHF
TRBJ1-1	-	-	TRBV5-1	TGCGCCAGCAGCTTGAAGGGGAACACTGAAGCTTTCTTT	CASSLKGNTEAFF
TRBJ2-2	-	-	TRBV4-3	TGCGCCAGCAGCCAAACATACACCTCTAGGGGAGAGCTGTTTTTT	CASSQTYTSRGELFF
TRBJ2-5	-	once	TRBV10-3	TGTGCCATCAGTTCCTCGGGAGATGAGACCCAGTACTTC	CAISSSGDETQYF
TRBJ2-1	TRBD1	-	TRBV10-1	TGCGCCAGCAGTGAGTCCCGGGGACAGCTCTACAATGAGCAGTTCTTC	CASSESRGQLYNEQFF
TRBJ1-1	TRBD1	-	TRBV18	TGTGCCAGCTCGTTATGGGACAGCGGAGCTGAAGCTTTCTTT	CASSLWDSGAEAFF
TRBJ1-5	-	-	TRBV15	TGTGCCACCAGCGCTGGTGGCAGTAGCAATCAGCCCCAGCATTTT	CATSAGGSSNQPQHF
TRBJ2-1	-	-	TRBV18	TGTGCCACCGCAGGCAATCAGTATGAGCAGTTCTTC	CATAGNQYEQFF
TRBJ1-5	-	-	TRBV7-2	TGTGCCAGCAGCTTAGAACAGGGCAATCAGCCCCAGCATTTT	CASSLEQGNQPQHF
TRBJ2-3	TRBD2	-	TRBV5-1	TGCGCCAGCAGTTTAGGACTAGCGGCTAGCACAGATACGCAGTATTTT	CASSLGLAASTDTQYF
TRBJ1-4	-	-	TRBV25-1	TGTGCCAGCAGTCTGGGGGCGGGCGAAAAACTGTTTTTT	CASSLGAGEKLFF
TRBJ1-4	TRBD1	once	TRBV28	TGTGCCAGCAACGCGGGACAGGTGACTGAAAAACTGTTTTTT	CASNAGQVTEKLFF
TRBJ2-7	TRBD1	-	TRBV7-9	TGTGCCAGCAGAGCAACAGGGGTAGCGTCCTACGAGCAGTACTTC	CASRATGVASYEQYF
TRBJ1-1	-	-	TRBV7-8	TGTGCCAGCAGCTCCCGGGAGGGCTCTGAAGCTTTCTTT	CASSSREGSEAFF
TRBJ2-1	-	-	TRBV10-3	TGTGCCATCTCTCCTCTAACGACTCCCAATGAGCAGTTCTTC	CAISPLTTPNEQFF
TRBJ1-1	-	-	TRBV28	TGTGCCAGCAAAAAGGGTAACACTGAAGCTTTCTTT	CASKKGNTEAFF
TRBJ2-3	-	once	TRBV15	TGTGCCACCAGCAGAGCCCCATTCACAGATACGCAGTATTTT	CATSRAPFTDTQYF
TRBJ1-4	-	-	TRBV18	TGTGCCAGCTCCGCTGTGGGGCCAATCTATGAAAAACTGTTTTTT	CASSAVGPIYEKLFF
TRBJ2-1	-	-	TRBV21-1	TGTGCCAGCAGCACGCAATTGCTTATGACTAGCGGGAAGTATAATGAGCAGTTCTTC	CASSTQLLMTSGKYNEQFF
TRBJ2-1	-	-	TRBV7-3	TGTGCCAGCAGCTGGGGGAGTTTGGGTGAGCAGTTCTTC	CASSWGSLGEQFF
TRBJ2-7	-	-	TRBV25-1	TGTGCCAGCAGTGACCAGAGGTACGAGCAGTACTTC	CASSDQRYEQYF
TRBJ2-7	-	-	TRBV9	TGTGCCAGCAGCGTAGACCCGGTAATCTACGAGCAGTACTTC	CASSVDPVIYEQYF
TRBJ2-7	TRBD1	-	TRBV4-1	TGCGCCAGCAGCGTACCCGGGACAGGGGTCTACGAGCAGTACTTC	CASSVPGTGVYEQYF
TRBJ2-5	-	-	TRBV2	TGTGCCAGCAGGCGCGAGGGGGGGGGCGAGACCCAGTACTTC	CASRREGGGETQYF
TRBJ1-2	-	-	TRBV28	TGTGCCAGCAGTTTATTCTTGGGCAGGGGTGCCTATGGCTACACCTTC	CASSLFLGRGAYGYTF
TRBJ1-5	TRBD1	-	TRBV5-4	TGTGCCAGCAGCATACAGGGGGAATATCAGCCCCAGCATTTT	CASSIQGEYQPQHF
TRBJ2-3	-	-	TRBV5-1	TGCGCCAGCAGAAGCCAGTCGGCGGAAGATACGCAGTATTTT	CASRSQSAEDTQYF
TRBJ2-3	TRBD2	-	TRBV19	TGTGCCAGTAGTACCTTCGCGGGAGTGAGCGATACGCAGTATTTT	CASSTFAGVSDTQYF
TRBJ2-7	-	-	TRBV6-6	TGTGCCAGCAGACGGCTCCCCCCGAAGCAGTACTTC	CASRRLPPKQYF
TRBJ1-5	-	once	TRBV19	TGTGCCAGTAACCGGTTAGACGGAAATCAGCCCCAGCATTTT	CASNRLDGNQPQHF
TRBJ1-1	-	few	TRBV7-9	TGTGCCAGCAGCTTAAGGTTCGCGACAGGACCAAACACTGAAGCTTTCTTT	CASSLRFATGPNTEAFF